This T cell receptor beta chain was retrieved from a study of blood T cell repertoires in COVID-19. Across the whole study: From the United States, Italy and Spain came samples of acute and convalescent COVID-19. PBMCs, B-cell-depleted T cells, or T cells were the source of the cDNA or gDNA that made up the material.

In the study's own analysis: Nucleated cell counts were estimated from reference gene primer amplification. Data came from immunoSEQ multiplex PCR; TCRdb stores just in-frame clones and leaves some out. The D gene and trimming were derived from the DNA, and the V and J assignments and clone size from that table. This sample has over 65,000 clones; 82% occur once, and the top ten carry 15% to 20%. The germline V gene encodes CDR1 SEHNR and CDR2 FQNEAQ (reference sequence). The V gene end was trimmed by 5 bases and the J gene end by 8 bases; junction bases not matched to a gene: 20. The CDR3 covers 18 residues.

This TCR derives from an elderly man with active COVID-19. Specimen: peripheral blood. The rearrangement links TRBV7-9 to TRBJ2-2; 7 positions agree with TRBD1. In DNA, the CDR3 is TGTGCCAGCAGCCCATCCGGACGGGCAGGGGGTATGGGGGGGGAGCTGTTTTTT. It specifies CASSPSGRAGGMGGELFF.